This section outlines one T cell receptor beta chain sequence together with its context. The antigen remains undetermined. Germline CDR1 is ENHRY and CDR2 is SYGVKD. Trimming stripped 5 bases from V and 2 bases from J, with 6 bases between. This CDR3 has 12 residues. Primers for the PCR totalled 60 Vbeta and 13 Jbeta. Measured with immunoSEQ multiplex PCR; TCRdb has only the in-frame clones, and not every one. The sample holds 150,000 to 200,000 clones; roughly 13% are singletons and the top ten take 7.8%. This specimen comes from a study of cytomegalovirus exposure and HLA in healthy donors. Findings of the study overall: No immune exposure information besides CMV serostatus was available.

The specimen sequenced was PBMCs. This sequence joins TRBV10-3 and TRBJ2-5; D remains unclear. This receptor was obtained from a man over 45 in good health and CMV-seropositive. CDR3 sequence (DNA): TGTGCCATCAGTAAACAGCAAGAGACCCAGTACTTC. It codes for CAISKQQETQYF.